This section outlines one T cell receptor (beta chain) sequence together with its context. This sample was included in a study of shared clonotypes between healthy human individuals. At the level of the study: Used for every donor were three CD4 naive, three CD4 memory, two CD8 naive and one CD8 memory plate.

Sequenced by immunoSEQ multiplex PCR; TCRdb stores in-frame clones only, minus some. The sample has about a million clones, 77% seen once. Trimming took 2 bases from V and 5 from J; bases not matched to a gene: 11. This CDR3 has 17 residues. Germline assignment: CDR1 MGHRA and CDR2 YSYEKL. The material sequenced was memory CD4+ T cells from PBMCs. The sample's subset: CD45RA-negative fraction. J is TRBJ2-7 and V is TRBV4-1, with 11 bases fitting TRBD2. The sequence derives from a man aged 18 to 35 in good health. Some clones in this sample may be carry-over from other donors' samples. The CDR3 DNA sequence: TGCGCCAGCAGCCAATTACCCTTAGCGGGAGGGCCGAACGAGCAGTACTTC. Translating gives CASSQLPLAGGPNEQYF.